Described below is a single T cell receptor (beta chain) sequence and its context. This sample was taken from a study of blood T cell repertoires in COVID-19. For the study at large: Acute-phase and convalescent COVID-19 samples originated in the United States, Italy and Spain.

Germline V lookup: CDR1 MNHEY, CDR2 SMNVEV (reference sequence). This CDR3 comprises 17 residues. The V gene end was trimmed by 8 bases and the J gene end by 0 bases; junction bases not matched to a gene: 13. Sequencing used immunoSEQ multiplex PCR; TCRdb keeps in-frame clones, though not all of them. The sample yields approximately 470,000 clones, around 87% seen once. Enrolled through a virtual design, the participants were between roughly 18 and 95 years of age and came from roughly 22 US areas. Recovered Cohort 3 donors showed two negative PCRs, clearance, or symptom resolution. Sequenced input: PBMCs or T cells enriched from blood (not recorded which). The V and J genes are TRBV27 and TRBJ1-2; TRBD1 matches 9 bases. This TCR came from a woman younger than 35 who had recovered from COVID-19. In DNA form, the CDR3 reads TGTGCCAGCTTAGATTTACAGGGGGCCCCCGCTAACTATGGCTACACCTTC. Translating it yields CASLDLQGAPANYGYTF.